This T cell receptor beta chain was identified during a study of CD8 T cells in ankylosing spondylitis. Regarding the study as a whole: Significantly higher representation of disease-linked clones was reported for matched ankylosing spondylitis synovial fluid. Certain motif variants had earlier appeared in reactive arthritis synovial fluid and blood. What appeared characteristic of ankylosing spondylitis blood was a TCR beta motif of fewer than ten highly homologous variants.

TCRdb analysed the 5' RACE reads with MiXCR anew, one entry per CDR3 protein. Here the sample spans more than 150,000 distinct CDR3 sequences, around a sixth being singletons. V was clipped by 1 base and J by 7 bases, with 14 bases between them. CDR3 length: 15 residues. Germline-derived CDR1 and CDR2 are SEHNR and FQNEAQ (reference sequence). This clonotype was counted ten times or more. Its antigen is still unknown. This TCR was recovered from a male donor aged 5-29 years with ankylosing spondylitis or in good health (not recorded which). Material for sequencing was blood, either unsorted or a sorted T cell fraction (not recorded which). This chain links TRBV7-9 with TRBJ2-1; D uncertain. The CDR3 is CASSLVLLLGNEQFF. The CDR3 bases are TGTGCCAGCAGCTTAGTCCTCCTGTTGGGGAATGAGCAGTTCTTC.